This T cell receptor (beta chain) originates from a study of blood T cell repertoires in COVID-19 (dated by TCRdb to between 2020 and 2021). For the wider study: Samples from collaborators originated in the United States, Italy and Spain and spanned both the acute and convalescent phases of COVID-19. The prospective study material was composed of cDNA or gDNA derived from T cells, B-cell-depleted T cells, or PBMCs. Deeply sampled blood TCRbeta repertoires from subjects exposed to, actively infected with, or recovered from COVID-19 were included in the dataset. A freely available public database, intended as a resource for researchers studying the immune response to SARS-CoV-2, is where the repertoires were released. Samples came from the ongoing ImmuneRACE study (first 160 participants) plus 1,254 subjects from 6 global collaborators. The sample metadata nearly always contained a de-identified subject ID, COVID-19 status, age in years and sex. Where HLA class I and class II types were available, the types were taken from metadata supplied by the sample provider, not from assay-based typing.

TCRbeta CDR3 regions were amplified from genomic DNA using the immunoSEQ Assay, a bias-controlled multiplex PCR. As for how the authors treated the data: The number of nucleated cells in each sample was estimated by amplification of reference gene primers within the assay. To quantify the absolute abundance of each unique TCRbeta CDR3 rearrangement, sequence reads were collapsed and filtered. Productive Simpson clonality was computed per sample as the square root of Simpson's diversity index over productive rearrangements. TCRdb retrieved this table from immuneACCESS and kept in-frame rearrangements only. Not all clones are present; in checked studies, unresolved V genes account for under half, and no reason is known for the remainder. Clonal size and the V and J genes are those of that table, whereas D and trimming came from the DNA. The sample table holds tens of thousands of clones, of which around 90% were seen once. Of the sample, approximately 3.4% falls within the top ten clones.

This clone was seen a single time. Its target antigen remains unknown. The sample holds no much larger clone one base away, and base qualities are not on file. CDR3 length: 14 amino acids, cysteine to phenylalanine. Just CDR3 DNA is preserved here, 42 bases in frame from base 1. Based on the germline V gene, the CDR1 and CDR2 sequences are SGHAT and FQNNGV. Cut back by 5 bases and 9 bases, the V and J ends lie 19 bases apart. Overall study outcomes, separate from this receptor: The quantity of clinical and demographic metadata differed by source and by participant and was supplied without curation.

The collaborating institutions used their own protocols to collect whole blood in K2EDTA tubes. For TCRbeta analysis, collaborator samples were shipped as frozen whole blood, as isolated PBMCs, or as DNA extracted from either sample type. The sequence was obtained from a man aged 45-65 years with active COVID-19. Rearrangement joined TRBV11-2 to TRBJ2-5; a tentative D match to TRBD1 spans 6 bases. Sample: peripheral blood. The CDR3 reads CASSRTGTIWAQYF. The DNA sequence follows: TGTGCCAGCAGCCGTACCGGGACAATTTGGGCCCAGTACTTC.